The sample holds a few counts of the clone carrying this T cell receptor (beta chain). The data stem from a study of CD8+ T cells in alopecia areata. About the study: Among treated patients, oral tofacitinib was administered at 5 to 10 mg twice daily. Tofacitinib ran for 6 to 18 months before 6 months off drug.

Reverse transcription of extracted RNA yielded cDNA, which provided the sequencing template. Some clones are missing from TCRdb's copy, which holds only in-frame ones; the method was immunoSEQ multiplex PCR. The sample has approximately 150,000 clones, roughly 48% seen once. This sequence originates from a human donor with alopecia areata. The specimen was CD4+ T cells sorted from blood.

Written as DNA, the CDR3 is TGTGCCAGCAGTGAGGGGCGGTGGGAGACCCAGTACTTC. Its translation is CASSEGRWETQYF. This chain uses TRBV2 with TRBJ2-5; D possibly corresponds to TRBD1 (5 bases). Germline-derived CDR1 and CDR2 are SNHLY and FYNNEI. The CDR3 is made up of 13 amino acids. V was pared by 3 bases and J by 5 bases, with 10 bases between.